Each of the 32 T cell receptor beta chains below was sequenced from the same sample in a study of cytomegalovirus exposure and HLA in healthy donors. Assay: immunoSEQ multiplex PCR; the TCRdb copy retains only in-frame clones and omits some. The data show 150,000 to 200,000 clones, about four fifths seen once. The sequencing sample was made of PBMCs. The receptors here all came from a woman aged 18-29 years in good health and CMV-seropositive.

The chain has TRBV2 and TRBJ1-2; TRBD1 is a possible D gene (6 bases). The CDR3 has 14 amino acids. The V gene's germline CDR1 is SNHLY and CDR2 FYNNEI. V lost 8 bases to trimming and J lost 4 bases, with 17 bases between them. CDR3: CASRVYGQIYGYTF. The CDR3 coding sequence is TGTGCCAGCCGAGTCTATGGACAGATCTATGGCTACACCTTC. The variable domain in full, completed from reference TRBV2 and TRBJ1-2, reads EPEVTQTPSHQVTQMGQEVILRCVPISNHLYFYWYRQILGQKVEFLVSFYNNEISEKSEIFDDQFSVERPDGSNFTLKIRSTKLEDSAMYFCASRVYGQIYGYTFGSGTRLTVV.

The genes are TRBV14 and TRBJ1-3, with 9 bases aligning to TRBD1. Germline CDR1 SGHDN, CDR2 FVKESK. V gave up 6 bases and J gave up 3 bases; unmatched junction bases: 9. This CDR3 has 16 residues. The chain's CDR3 is CASSRGTGLFGNTIYF. For the CDR3, the DNA is TGTGCCAGCAGTCGTGGGACAGGGCTCTTTGGAAACACCATATATTTT.

The rearrangement uses TRBV23-1 and TRBJ2-5; tentatively, D is TRBD1 (6 bases). TRBV23-1 is an open reading frame whose function is uncertain. Trimming took off 6 bases at V and 1 base at J, with 15 bases between the two ends. The CDR3 extends over 15 amino acids. The CDR3, as DNA: TGCGCCAGCAGCACAGGGTTGATGTCCCAAGAGACCCAGTACTTC. It codes for CASSTGLMSQETQYF.

V gene TRBV6-4 combines with J gene TRBJ2-1; 11 bases fit TRBD1. Germline assignment: CDR1 MRHNA and CDR2 SNTAGT. The CDR3 loop spans 15 amino acids. The trim removed 5 bases at V and 7 bases at J, leaving 7 bases unmatched. This CDR3 is CASSPGTGGRNEQFF. The CDR3 DNA sequence: TGTGCCAGCAGTCCCGGGACAGGGGGGCGTAATGAGCAGTTCTTC.

This clone appeared a single time. The chain links TRBV10-3 to TRBJ1-1; 9 bases line up with TRBD1. Trimming at V came to 11 bases and at J to 4 bases, leaving 5 bases not matched to a gene. The CDR3 consists of 12 residues. Germline CDR1 and CDR2: ENHRY and SYGVKD. The CDR3 is CASRTGVTEAFF. As DNA, the CDR3 is TGTGCCTCTAGGACAGGGGTCACTGAAGCTTTCTTT.

V is TRBV7-3 and J is TRBJ1-2; a weak D match, TRBD1 (6 bases). CDR1 is SGHTA, CDR2 FQGTGA, per germline. With 3 bases removed from V and 6 bases from J, the gap between germline ends came to 11 bases. CDR3 length equals 13 residues. CDR3 DNA: TGTGCCAGCAGCTTGGGGGCCAAAGATGGCTACACCTTC. Protein sequence: CASSLGAKDGYTF. Full variable domain (rest looked up from reference TRBV7-3 and TRBJ1-2): GAGVSQTPSNKVTEKGKYVELRCDPISGHTALYWYRQSLGQGPEFLIYFQGTGAADDSGLPNDRFFAVRPEGSVSTLKIQRTERGDSAVYLCASSLGAKDGYTFGSGTRLTVV.

The chain combines TRBV27 with TRBJ2-7; possible D gene TRBD2, 5 bases. The germline gives CDR1 MNHEY, CDR2 SMNVEV (reference sequence). The V and J ends lost 2 bases and 3 bases respectively, with 8 bases between them. The CDR3 contains 13 residues. This chain's CDR3 is CASSLRGGYEQYF. As DNA, the CDR3 is TGTGCCAGCAGTTTAAGAGGAGGCTACGAGCAGTACTTC.

The chain combines TRBV2 with TRBJ1-1, with a possible D match to TRBD1 (6 bases). The CDR3 has 14 amino acids. Germline-derived CDR1 and CDR2 are SNHLY and FYNNEI. V lost 5 bases, J lost 0 bases, and 10 bases lay in between. CDR3 DNA sequence: TGTGCCAGCAGTTACAGGGCCCTGAACACTGAAGCTTTCTTT. Amino acids: CASSYRALNTEAFF.

The V and J genes are TRBV2 and TRBJ1-5; 7 bases map to TRBD1. V shed 6 bases, J shed 3 bases, and the junction held 8 bases outside the gene matches. This CDR3 is 15 amino acids long. From germline, CDR1 is SNHLY and CDR2 FYNNEI. This CDR3 reads CASSLNRGSNQPQHF. The CDR3 region has the DNA TGTGCCAGCAGCCTCAACAGGGGCTCCAATCAGCCCCAGCATTTT.

CDR3 amino acids: CAGTGTSSGANVLTF. CDR3 DNA: TGTGCCGGCACCGGGACTAGCTCTGGGGCCAACGTCCTGACTTTC. The chain couples TRBV2 to TRBJ2-6; 8 nucleotides match TRBD2. V trimming: 11 bases; J trimming: 0 bases; junction bases outside the gene matches: 6. CDR3 length: 15 amino acids. Per the germline V gene, CDR1 is SNHLY and CDR2 is FYNNEI.

This chain links TRBV6-6 with TRBJ1-5, with D possibly being TRBD1 (5 bases). Trimming removed 4 bases at V and 11 bases at J, with 9 bases between. The CDR3 is 11 residues long. Germline CDR1 is MNHNY and CDR2 is SVGAGI (reference sequence). The DNA of the CDR3 is TGTGCCAGCAGTTGGGGGGAGGCCCAGCATTTT. This gives the protein CASSWGEAQHF.

In its sample, this clone was seen a few times. The V and J genes are TRBV7-3 and TRBJ1-2; 9 bases match TRBD1. V shed 5 bases, J shed 0 bases, and the junction held 4 bases outside the gene matches. Looked up from germline, CDR1 is SGHTA and CDR2 is FQGTGA. CDR3 length equals 15 residues. CDR3 DNA sequence: TGTGCCAGCAGCCCGGGGACAGGGCCTAACTATGGCTACACCTTC. Its translation: CASSPGTGPNYGYTF. The variable domain in full, completed from reference TRBV7-3 and TRBJ1-2, reads GAGVSQTPSNKVTEKGKYVELRCDPISGHTALYWYRQSLGQGPEFLIYFQGTGAADDSGLPNDRFFAVRPEGSVSTLKIQRTERGDSAVYLCASSPGTGPNYGYTFGSGTRLTVV.

This clone was seen a few times. V and J are TRBV14 and TRBJ2-2, with D unresolved. Germline values: CDR1 SGHDN, CDR2 FVKESK. The CDR3 has 14 amino acids. Trimming pared 4 bases from V and 4 bases from J, leaving 10 bases between. CDR3: CASSRDWSTGELFF. The CDR3 bases are TGTGCCAGCAGCCGCGACTGGAGCACCGGGGAGCTGTTTTTT. The whole variable domain, remainder taken from reference TRBV14 and TRBJ2-2, is EAGVTQFPSHSVIEKGQTVTLRCDPISGHDNLYWYRRVMGKEIKFLLHFVKESKQDESGMPNNRFLAERTGGTYSTLKVQPAELEDSGVYFCASSRDWSTGELFFGEGSRLTVL.

The chain is built from TRBV5-1 and TRBJ1-3; maybe TRBD1 (6 bases). This CDR3 region has 16 residues. Trimming shortened V by 1 base and J by 0 bases, and 11 bases separated the two germline ends. Germline V gene data show CDR1 as SGHRS and CDR2 as YFSETQ. CDR3 nucleotide sequence: TGCGCCAGCAGCTTGAAGGGACAAAGCTCTGGAAACACCATATATTTT. Translation: CASSLKGQSSGNTIYF. Together with reference TRBV5-1 and TRBJ1-3, the CDR3 gives the full variable domain: KAGVTQTPRYLIKTRGQQVTLSCSPISGHRSVSWYQQTPGQGLQFLFEYFSETQRNKGNFPGRFSGRQFSNSRSEMNVSTLELGDSALYLCASSLKGQSSGNTIYFGEGSWLTVV.

V gene TRBV19 combines with J gene TRBJ1-1; 8 bases are a match to TRBD1. The length of the CDR3 is 14 residues. J was trimmed by 6 bases and V by 6 bases; bases with no gene match: 9. Germline CDR1 and CDR2: LNHDA and SQIVND (reference sequence). The CDR3 nucleotides read TGTGCCAGTAGCAACAGGGGGGAACACGCTGAAGCTTTCTTT. It codes for CASSNRGEHAEAFF.

The gene calls are TRBV5-4 and TRBJ1-6; TRBD1 might be the D (6 bases). Germline assignment: CDR1 SGHNT and CDR2 YYREEE (reference sequence). V was cut by 5 bases and J by 6 bases, with 9 bases left in between. The CDR3 has 13 amino acids. The CDR3 DNA reads as TGTGCCAGCAGTCAGGGGACTAATTCACCCCTCCACTTT. Its translation is CASSQGTNSPLHF. Using reference TRBV5-4 and TRBJ1-6 for the parts outside the CDR3, the full variable domain is ETGVTQSPTHLIKTRGQQVTLRCSSQSGHNTVSWYQQALGQGPQFIFQYYREEENGRGNFPPRFSGLQFPNYSSELNVNALELDDSALYLCASSQGTNSPLHFGNGTRLTVT.

The chain recombines TRBV6-6 with TRBJ2-1; TRBD2 matches at 10 bases. From germline, CDR1 is MNHNY and CDR2 SVGAGI (reference sequence). The V and J ends lost 2 bases and 8 bases, in that order; junction bases with no gene match: 9. The CDR3 is 16 residues long. In DNA form, the CDR3 reads TGTGCCAGCAGTTACCCGGCCAGCGGGGGGGCGGATGAGCAGTTCTTC. It encodes CASSYPASGGADEQFF.

V and J are TRBV28 and TRBJ1-2; possible D gene TRBD1, 5 bases. The V gene's germline CDR1 is MDHEN and CDR2 SYDVKM. V lost 6 bases and J 5 bases, leaving 13 bases between the germline ends. This CDR3 region has 13 residues. CDR3 coding DNA: TGTGCCAGCAGCTGGGGGGATCCGTATGGCTACACCTTC. Protein sequence: CASSWGDPYGYTF.

The chain combines TRBV6-5 with TRBJ2-1; maybe TRBD2 (5 bases). CDR1 is MNHEY and CDR2 is SVGAGI in the germline V gene. CDR3 length equals 14 residues. Trimming removed 0 bases at V and 3 bases at J, with 6 bases between. CDR3 amino acids: CASSYSGDYNEQFF. The CDR3 DNA reads as TGTGCCAGCAGTTACTCCGGGGACTACAATGAGCAGTTCTTC.

The gene calls are TRBV18 and TRBJ1-2, with TRBD1 matching over 12 bases. The germline V gene has CDR1 KGHSH and CDR2 LQKENI. V lost 6 bases, J lost 4 bases, and 6 bases stayed unmatched. The CDR3 contains 15 residues. The CDR3 DNA is TGTGCCAGCTCGACCGGGGACAGGGGGCCCTATGGCTACACCTTC. This encodes CASSTGDRGPYGYTF.

J is TRBJ2-2 and V is TRBV15; 7 nucleotides align to TRBD2. Germline CDR1 LNHNV, CDR2 YYDKDF (reference sequence). The V and J ends lost 3 bases and 7 bases, in that order; junction bases with no gene match: 11. The CDR3 has 16 residues. CDR3 nucleotides: TGTGCCACCAGCAGTTCTAGCGGCAGTCTTCACGGGGAGCTGTTTTTT. Translation gives CATSSSSGSLHGELFF.

This clone has more than one count but fewer than ten. The genes are TRBV25-1 and TRBJ1-1; 8 bases are shared with TRBD1. The junction had 6 bases not matched to a gene; V was cut back by 3 bases and J by 3 bases. Germline CDR1 and CDR2: MGHDK and SYGVNS. This CDR3 contains 15 residues. The CDR3 bases are TGTGCCAGCAGTGATCAGGGGGCAGGGGACACTGAAGCTTTCTTT. Translated: CASSDQGAGDTEAFF.

This chain links TRBV6-5 with TRBJ2-1; 8 nucleotides agree with TRBD1. V dropped 10 bases and J dropped 6; count of bases not matched to a gene: 2. The CDR3 totals 11 residues. The V gene's germline CDR1 is MNHEY and CDR2 SVGAGI. The CDR3 spells CATDRGNEQFF. CDR3 in DNA: TGTGCCACCGACAGGGGCAATGAGCAGTTCTTC.

This sequence joins TRBV7-3 and TRBJ1-1; 8 bases fit TRBD1. The CDR3 is made up of 14 amino acids. The J segment lost 7 bases and the V segment lost 5 bases, leaving 9 bases of the junction unmatched. Germline V lookup: CDR1 SGHTA, CDR2 FQGTGA. The CDR3 is CASSAAGGRGEAFF. In DNA, the CDR3 is TGTGCCAGCAGCGCAGCAGGGGGCCGGGGTGAAGCTTTCTTT. The full variable domain, completed using reference TRBV7-3 and TRBJ1-1, is GAGVSQTPSNKVTEKGKYVELRCDPISGHTALYWYRQSLGQGPEFLIYFQGTGAADDSGLPNDRFFAVRPEGSVSTLKIQRTERGDSAVYLCASSAAGGRGEAFFGQGTRLTVV.

This clone occurred a few times. This chain uses TRBV4-1 with TRBJ1-5, with D possibly being TRBD1 (5 bases). V gave up 0 bases and J gave up 0 bases, with 9 bases separating them. The CDR3 consists of 16 residues. Germline loops: CDR1 MGHRA, CDR2 YSYEKL. CDR3 DNA sequence: TGCGCCAGCAGCCAAGAGGGCGGGGCTAGCAATCAGCCCCAGCATTTT. Its protein product is CASSQEGGASNQPQHF.

The rearrangement links TRBV19 to TRBJ2-2; D gene ambiguous. Trimming stripped 7 bases from V and 7 bases from J, with 7 bases between. Per the germline V gene, CDR1 is LNHDA and CDR2 is SQIVND (reference sequence). This CDR3 contains 11 residues. The CDR3 protein is CASTPGGELFF. CDR3 bases: TGTGCCAGTACCCCGGGCGGGGAGCTGTTTTTT. Filled out from reference TRBV19 and TRBJ2-2, the complete variable domain reads DGGITQSPKYLFRKEGQNVTLSCEQNLNHDAMYWYRQDPGQGLRLIYYSQIVNDFQKGDIAEGYSVSREKKESFPLTVTSAQKNPTAFYLCASTPGGELFFGEGSRLTVL.

The genes are TRBV4-2 and TRBJ2-2, with unresolved D. V gave up 0 bases and J gave up 0 bases, with 5 bases separating them. CDR3 length equals 15 residues. Per germline, CDR1 LGHNA and CDR2 YNFKEQ. The DNA for the CDR3 is TGTGCCAGCAGCCAAGAAATAGCGAACACCGGGGAGCTGTTTTTT. As protein: CASSQEIANTGELFF.

This chain connects TRBV7-7 to TRBJ2-1, with a weak D call TRBD2 (6 bases). This CDR3 is built from 14 residues. Trimming shortened V by 5 bases and J by 7 bases, and 15 bases separated the two germline ends. In germline, CDR1 is SSHAT, CDR2 FNYEAQ (reference sequence). DNA of the CDR3: TGTGCCAGCAGCCGCGGCGGGGCAGAGAATGAGCAGTTCTTC. Translating it yields CASSRGGAENEQFF. The full variable domain, rest sourced from reference TRBV7-7 and TRBJ2-1, is GAGVSQSPRYKVTKRGQDVTLRCDPISSHATLYWYQQALGQGPEFLTYFNYEAQPDKSGLPSDRFSAERPEGSISTLTIQRTEQRDSAMYRCASSRGGAENEQFFGPGTRLTVL.

CDR3 in amino acids: CASSVGYGEGRARDTQYF. The CDR3 coding sequence is TGTGCCAGCAGCGTAGGTTACGGGGAGGGCAGGGCTCGAGATACGCAGTATTTT. V gene TRBV9 combines with J gene TRBJ2-3; 7 bases are shared with TRBD2. Germline V lookup: CDR1 SGDLS, CDR2 YYNGEE. This CDR3 has 18 amino acids. J gave up 5 bases and V 0 bases, and 15 bases lay outside the gene matches.

V usage is TRBV11-3 and J usage is TRBJ1-1, with a possible D match to TRBD1 (5 bases). The CDR3 loop spans 13 amino acids. The V gene's germline CDR1 is SGHNT and CDR2 YENEEA. Trimming removed 4 bases from V and 2 bases from J, with 8 bases in between. This chain's CDR3 is CASSSGLNTEAFF. In nucleotides, the CDR3 is TGTGCCAGCAGCTCGGGACTCAACACTGAAGCTTTCTTT.

The V gene is TRBV27, the J gene TRBJ2-7, with 7 bases matching TRBD2. The CDR3 contains 15 residues. With V trimmed by 5 bases and J by 2 bases, 9 bases remained unmatched. CDR1 MNHEY and CDR2 SMNVEV come from the germline V gene (reference sequence). The CDR3 spells CASSPEVGGAYEQYF. CDR3 in DNA: TGTGCCAGCAGTCCTGAGGTGGGGGGGGCCTACGAGCAGTACTTC.

CDR3 region: CASRGIAGPYNEQFF. The CDR3 DNA follows: TGCGCCAGCAGAGGGATAGCGGGGCCCTACAATGAGCAGTTCTTC. The chain couples TRBV10-2 to TRBJ2-1; TRBD2 aligns across 8 bases. Germline V gene sequence: CDR1 WSHSY, CDR2 SAAADI. The trim removed 6 bases at V and 2 bases at J, leaving 6 bases unmatched. The CDR3 is 15 amino acids.